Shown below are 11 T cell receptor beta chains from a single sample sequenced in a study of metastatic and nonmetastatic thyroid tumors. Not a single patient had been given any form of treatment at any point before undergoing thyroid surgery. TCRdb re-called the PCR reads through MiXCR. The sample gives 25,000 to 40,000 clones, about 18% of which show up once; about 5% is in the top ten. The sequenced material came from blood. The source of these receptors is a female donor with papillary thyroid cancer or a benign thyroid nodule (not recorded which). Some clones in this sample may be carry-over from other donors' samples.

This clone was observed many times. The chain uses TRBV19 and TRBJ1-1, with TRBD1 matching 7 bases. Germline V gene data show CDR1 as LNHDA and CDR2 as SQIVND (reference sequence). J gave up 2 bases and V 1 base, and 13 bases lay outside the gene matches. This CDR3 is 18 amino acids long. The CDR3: CASSIAPDRVDSNTEAFF. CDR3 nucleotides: TGTGCCAGTAGTATAGCCCCAGACAGGGTTGATTCTAACACTGAAGCTTTCTTT.

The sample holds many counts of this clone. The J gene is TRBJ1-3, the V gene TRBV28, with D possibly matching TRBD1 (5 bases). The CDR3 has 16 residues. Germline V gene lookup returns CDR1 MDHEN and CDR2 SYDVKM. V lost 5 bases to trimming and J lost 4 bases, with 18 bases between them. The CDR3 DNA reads TGTGCCAGCAGTCCCCCCTTGGGGGGGTTAGGAAACACCATATATTTT. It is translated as CASSPPLGGLGNTIYF. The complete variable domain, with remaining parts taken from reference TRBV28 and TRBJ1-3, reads DVKVTQSSRYLVKRTGEKVFLECVQDMDHENMFWYRQDPGLGLRLIYFSYDVKMKEKGDIPEGYSVSREKKERFSLILESASTNQTSMYLCASSPPLGGLGNTIYFGEGSWLTVV.

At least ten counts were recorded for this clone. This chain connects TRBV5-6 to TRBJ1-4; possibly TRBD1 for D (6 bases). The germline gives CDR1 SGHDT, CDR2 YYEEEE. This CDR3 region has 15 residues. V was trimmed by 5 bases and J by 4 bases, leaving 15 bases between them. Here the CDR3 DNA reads TGTGCCAGCAGTTCGGGGGGCCCCCGTAATGAAAAACTGTTTTTT. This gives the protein CASSSGGPRNEKLFF.

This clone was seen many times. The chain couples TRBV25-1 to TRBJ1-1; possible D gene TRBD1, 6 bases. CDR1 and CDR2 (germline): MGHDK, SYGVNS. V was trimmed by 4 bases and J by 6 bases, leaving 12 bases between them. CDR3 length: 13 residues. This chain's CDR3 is CASSGGQLAEAFF. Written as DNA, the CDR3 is TGTGCCAGCAGTGGGGGGCAGTTGGCTGAAGCTTTCTTT. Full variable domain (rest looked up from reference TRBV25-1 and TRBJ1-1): EADIYQTPRYLVIGTGKKITLECSQTMGHDKMYWYQQDPGMELHLIHYSYGVNSTEKGDLSSESTVSRIRTEHFPLTLESARPSHTSQYLCASSGGQLAEAFFGQGTRLTVV.

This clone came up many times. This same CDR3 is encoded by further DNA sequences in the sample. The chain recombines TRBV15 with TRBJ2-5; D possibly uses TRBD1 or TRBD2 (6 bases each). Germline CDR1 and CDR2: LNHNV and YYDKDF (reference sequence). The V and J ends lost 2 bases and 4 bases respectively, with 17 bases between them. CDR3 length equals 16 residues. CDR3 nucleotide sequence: TGTGCCACCAGCAGAACTGACTCGGAGGGGGGAGAGACCCAGTACTTC. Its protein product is CATSRTDSEGGETQYF.

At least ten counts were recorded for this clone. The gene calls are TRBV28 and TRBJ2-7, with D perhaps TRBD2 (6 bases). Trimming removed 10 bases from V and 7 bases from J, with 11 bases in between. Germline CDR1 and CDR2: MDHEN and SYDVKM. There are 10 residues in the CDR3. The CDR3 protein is CATREREQYF. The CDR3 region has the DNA TGTGCCACCCGGGAGCGTGAGCAGTACTTC.

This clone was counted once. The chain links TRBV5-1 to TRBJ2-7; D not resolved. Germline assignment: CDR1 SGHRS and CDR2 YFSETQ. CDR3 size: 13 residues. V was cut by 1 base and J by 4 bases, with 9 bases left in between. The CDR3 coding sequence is TGCGCCAGCAGCTTGAAGGGAATTTACGAGCAGTACTTC. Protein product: CASSLKGIYEQYF. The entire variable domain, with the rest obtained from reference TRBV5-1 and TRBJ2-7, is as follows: KAGVTQTPRYLIKTRGQQVTLSCSPISGHRSVSWYQQTPGQGLQFLFEYFSETQRNKGNFPGRFSGRQFSNSRSEMNVSTLELGDSALYLCASSLKGIYEQYFGPGTRLTVT.

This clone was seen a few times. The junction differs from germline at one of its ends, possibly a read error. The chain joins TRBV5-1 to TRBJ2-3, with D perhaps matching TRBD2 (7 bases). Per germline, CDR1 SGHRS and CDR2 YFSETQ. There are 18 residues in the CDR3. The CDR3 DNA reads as TGCGCCAGCAGCTTAAAGCTAACGGCGGGGGCAAGCACAGATGCGCAGTATTTT. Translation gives CASSLKLTAGASTDAQYF.

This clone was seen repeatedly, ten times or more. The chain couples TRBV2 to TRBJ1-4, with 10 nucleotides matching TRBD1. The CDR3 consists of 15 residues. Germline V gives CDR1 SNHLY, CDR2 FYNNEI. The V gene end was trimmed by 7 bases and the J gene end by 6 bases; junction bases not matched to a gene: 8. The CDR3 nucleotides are TGTGCCAGCAATTCCTTGACAGGGGGCTATGAAAAACTGTTTTTT. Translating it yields CASNSLTGGYEKLFF.

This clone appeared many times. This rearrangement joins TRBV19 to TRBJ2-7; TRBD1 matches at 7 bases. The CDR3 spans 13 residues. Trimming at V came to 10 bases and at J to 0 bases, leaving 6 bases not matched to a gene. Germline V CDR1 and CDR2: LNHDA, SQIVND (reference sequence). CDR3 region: CATSDRISYEQYF. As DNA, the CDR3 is TGTGCCACTTCGGACAGGATCTCCTACGAGCAGTACTTC.

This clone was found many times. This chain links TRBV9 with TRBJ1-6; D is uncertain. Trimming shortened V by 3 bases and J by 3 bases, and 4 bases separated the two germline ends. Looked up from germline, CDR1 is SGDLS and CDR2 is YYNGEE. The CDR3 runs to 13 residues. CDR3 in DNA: TGTGCCAGCAGCGCCAACTATAATTCACCCCTCCACTTT. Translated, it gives CASSANYNSPLHF.